Detailed here is one T cell receptor beta chain. This sample is part of a study of shared clonotypes between healthy human individuals. Generated by immunoSEQ multiplex PCR, the TCRdb table keeps only in-frame clones and is missing some. The profile covers roughly 500,000 clones, with roughly 80% appearing a single time and about an eighth taken by the ten largest. Germline V gene lookup returns CDR1 SGHTA and CDR2 FQGTGA. The J segment lost 1 base and the V segment lost 5 bases, leaving 6 bases of the junction unmatched. The CDR3 runs to 15 residues. The sequencing sample was made of PBMCs. V is TRBV7-3 and J is TRBJ1-1; 8 nucleotides line up with TRBD1. This TCR was recovered from a woman in her thirties or forties in good health. Some clones in this sample may be carry-over from other donors' samples. The DNA of the CDR3 is TGTGCCAGCAGCCCGGGACAGGCATGGAACACTGAAGCTTTCTTT. Amino acids: CASSPGQAWNTEAFF.